Below, one T cell receptor beta chain is given with its context. This clonotype was seen a handful of times. The specificity of this receptor is unknown. Base quality data are lacking; no much larger clone is found one base away. V and J lose 4 bases and 4 bases, and a span of 14 bases separates them. The CDR3 measures 14 amino acids from cysteine to phenylalanine. Only the CDR3 DNA is retained, 42 bases long and in frame from the first base. The germline V gene encodes CDR1 LGHNA and CDR2 YNFKEQ. This entry comes from a study of T cells in Graves' hyperthyroidism and ophthalmopathy (dated by TCRdb to the late 2010s). Background for the entire study: Peripheral blood samples were taken at the time of initial diagnosis, prior to any treatment. Prospective prediction of ophthalmopathy was tested in an independent validation cohort of approximately 19 hyperthyroidism patients and approximately 17 patients who later progressed to ophthalmopathy. After blood sampling, hyperthyroidism patients were treated with methimazole at a starting dose of 30 mg daily, and ophthalmopathy patients were treated with high-dose intravenous methylprednisolone. The roughly 100 discovery patients were randomly divided into training and test sets at a 7:3 ratio. According to the paper, TCR Vbeta CDR3 sequencing was carried out on about 140 peripheral blood samples, which came from under 50 ophthalmopathy, 75 or so hyperthyroidism and roughly 17 progressor patients. To identify TCR V-J signatures that set the groups apart, the researchers used a discovery cohort of approximately 98 patients, made up of under 45 with Graves' ophthalmopathy and 55 to 65 with stable Graves' hyperthyroidism. In addition, the study compared T-cell repertoires in thyroid tissue and in blood from roughly six Graves' hyperthyroidism patients.

The TCR beta CDR3 regions were amplified from RNA transcripts. For the first round of RT-PCR on the TCR CDR3, the HTBI primer set was used together with the Qiagen OneStep RT-PCR kit. Libraries were constructed in a second round of multiplex PCR, after which size selection and purification were carried out. The libraries were sequenced on an Illumina HiSeq2000 using paired-end 100 bp reads. Turning to the authors' computational methods: SOAPnuke was used to process the raw data, with reads discarded if the reads contained adapters or uncalled bases, had a mean Phred below 15, or lacked an exact constant-primer or identifier match. High-quality paired reads were merged using COPE v1.2.5, and each unique nucleotide sequence was defined as a clonotype. MiTCR v1.1 was used to align clonotypes to the IMGT TRBV, TRBD and TRBJ reference segments. The analysis was restricted to V-J combinations with a frequency above 0.0001, which together covered 99.2% of the repertoires. A TCS score was defined as the ratio of F50 (clonal expansion) to E x V (chaos), with BLOSUM62-based TCRdist applied between CDR3 peptides within each V-J. Welch's t-statistics and random forest reduced several hundred V-J features to about 13, which were used in a naive Bayes classifier (R e1071). TCRdb passed the public sequencing reads through fastp at Q25 and MiXCR, retaining productive beta sequences. Entries that share a CDR3 protein sequence are merged under the most common genes and DNA. None of the V and J calls come from the authors' own analysis; TCRdb made them. The sample yields more than 350,000 distinct CDR3 sequences; 17% were counted once. The biggest ten clones account for 34% of the sample.

Study-wide conclusions, independent of this receptor: In validation, the model predicted progression to ophthalmopathy a median of about 6 months before onset, with about 67% sensitivity and nearly 75% specificity. Most expanded thyroid clonotypes (frequency above 0.001) were also detected in blood, a finding suggesting that blood repertoires may reflect thyroid immune responses. A model built on a 13 V-J signature distinguished ophthalmopathy from stable hyperthyroidism, reaching around 90% sensitivity and around 81% specificity in cross-validation and 80%/75% in testing. No statistical method was used to set the sample size in advance, and investigators knew the group allocation.

Hyperthyroidism patients were newly diagnosed, had a disease duration of under 2 months, and were aged 18 to 65 years. Exclusion was applied to patients with uncontrolled infections, other autoimmune diseases, pregnancy or lactation. Diagnoses were based on clinical symptoms, serum thyroxine and TRAb, thyroid ultrasound and orbital computed tomography. Blood from progressor patients was collected at the time of first diagnosis with hyperthyroidism, before any ophthalmopathy symptoms had appeared. Ficoll-Paque density gradient centrifugation was used to isolate PBMCs from around 10 ml of fresh peripheral blood. Progressor patients were defined as those initially diagnosed with Graves' hyperthyroidism in whom ophthalmopathy developed during follow-up. Total RNA was extracted using Trizol reagent, and RNA quality was assessed on an Agilent 2100 Bioanalyzer.

The sequence links TRBV4-2 to TRBJ2-7; no confident D gene assignment can be made. The material sequenced was blood. The TCR sequence derives from a woman aged 25 to 39 with Graves' hyperthyroidism that later progressed to Graves' ophthalmopathy. This receptor has the CDR3 CASSPLNTLYEQYF. The DNA sequence is TGTGCCAGCAGCCCGCTGAATACTCTGTACGAGCAGTACTTC.